The rows below give T cell receptor beta chains drawn from one sample of a study of Tregs in tolerant kidney transplant recipients. Produced via immunoSEQ multiplex PCR; TCRdb's table is partial and in-frame only. The sample lists some 66,000 clones; 92% were seen once. The source was CD8+ T cells from blood, collected before the transplant. These receptors were taken from a human donor who received a combined kidney and bone marrow transplant. The CDR3 runs from the conserved cysteine through the conserved F or W. The D gene is left open where the match is weak. Size tells how often a clone was seen (once, few, many) or the class of an expanded clone, and some rows leave it out.

j_call: TRBJ2-7; clone_size: .; d_call: TRBD1; v_call: TRBV9; cdr3_aa: CASRGQDSYEQYF; cdr3_nt: TGTGCCAGCAGAGGACAGGACTCCTACGAGCAGTACTTC
j_call: TRBJ2-5; clone_size: .; d_call: .; v_call: TRBV5-1; cdr3_aa: CASTLGGEQYF; cdr3_nt: TGCGCCAGCACTCTAGGGGGGGAGCAGTACTTC
j_call: TRBJ1-3; clone_size: .; d_call: TRBD1; v_call: TRBV7-2; cdr3_aa: CASSFLTQGASVPGNTIYF; cdr3_nt: TGTGCCAGCAGCTTTCTCACACAGGGGGCCTCTGTCCCTGGAAACACCATATATTTT
j_call: TRBJ1-2; clone_size: .; d_call: TRBD1; v_call: TRBV7-9; cdr3_aa: CAEGQGVPNYGYTF; cdr3_nt: TGTGCCGAGGGACAGGGGGTGCCTAACTATGGCTACACCTTC
j_call: TRBJ2-7; clone_size: .; d_call: TRBD2; v_call: TRBV7-8; cdr3_aa: CASSFLRTRPYEQYF; cdr3_nt: TGTGCCAGCAGCTTTCTCAGGACTAGGCCCTACGAGCAGTACTTC
j_call: TRBJ1-2; clone_size: .; d_call: TRBD1; v_call: TRBV14; cdr3_aa: CASSPRETGPFIYGYTF; cdr3_nt: TGTGCCAGCAGCCCTCGGGAGACAGGGCCCTTTATCTATGGCTACACCTTC
j_call: TRBJ2-7; clone_size: once; d_call: TRBD1; v_call: TRBV4-1; cdr3_aa: CASRPGTGGHEQYF; cdr3_nt: TGCGCCAGCAGGCCCGGGACAGGGGGCCACGAGCAGTACTTC
j_call: TRBJ1-4; clone_size: .; d_call: TRBD1; v_call: TRBV9; cdr3_aa: CASSPGTAGKLFF; cdr3_nt: TGTGCCAGCAGCCCCGGGACAGCCGGAAAACTGTTTTTT
j_call: TRBJ2-1; clone_size: .; d_call: .; v_call: TRBV7-6; cdr3_aa: CASSPGVGQFF; cdr3_nt: TGTGCCAGCAGCCCCGGGGTCGGGCAGTTCTTC
j_call: TRBJ2-1; clone_size: .; d_call: TRBD2; v_call: TRBV7-3; cdr3_aa: CASSRGGNYNEQFF; cdr3_nt: TGTGCCAGCAGCCGCGGGGGGAACTACAATGAGCAGTTCTTC
j_call: TRBJ2-2; clone_size: .; d_call: TRBD1; v_call: TRBV19; cdr3_aa: CASSITGVDGELFF; cdr3_nt: TGTGCCAGTAGTATAACAGGGGTTGACGGGGAGCTGTTTTTT
j_call: TRBJ1-6; clone_size: once; d_call: .; v_call: TRBV5-5; cdr3_aa: CASAWGTSSPLHF; cdr3_nt: TGTGCCAGCGCATGGGGGACAAGTTCACCCCTCCACTTT
j_call: TRBJ1-1; clone_size: .; d_call: .; v_call: TRBV28; cdr3_aa: CASSLSGLGLNTEAFF; cdr3_nt: TGTGCCAGCAGTTTATCAGGCCTCGGATTGAACACTGAAGCTTTCTTT